Below are 27 T cell receptor beta chains sequenced from a single sample in a study of cytomegalovirus exposure and HLA in healthy donors. Both 60 Vbeta primers and 13 Jbeta primers went into the PCR. Only in-frame clones appear in the TCRdb table, and some are missing; sequencing was by immunoSEQ multiplex PCR. The sample lists approximately 170,000 clones, roughly 72% occurring once. Sequenced input: PBMCs. These receptor sequences come from a woman aged 40 to 50 in good health and CMV-seronegative.

This clone was counted a few times. CDR3 sequence reads: CASSASGRADEQFF. CDR3 in DNA: TGTGCCAGCAGCGCTAGCGGGAGGGCGGATGAGCAGTTCTTC. The chain has TRBV9 and TRBJ2-1, with 12 bases lining up with TRBD2. With 3 bases clipped from V and 8 bases from J, the junction kept 3 bases outside the gene matches. This CDR3 comprises 14 residues. Per germline, CDR1 SGDLS and CDR2 YYNGEE.

The V call is TRBV5-5, the J call TRBJ2-7, with TRBD2 matching 14 bases. The V gene end was trimmed by 4 bases and the J gene end by 7 bases; junction bases not matched to a gene: 7. Germline-derived CDR1 and CDR2 are SGHKS and YYEKEE (reference sequence). The CDR3 is made up of 15 amino acids. DNA for the CDR3: TGTGCCAGCAGCCACGGGACTAGCGGGAGTTGGGAGCAGTACTTC. Its protein is CASSHGTSGSWEQYF.

The V gene is TRBV28, the J gene TRBJ1-4, with D possibly matching TRBD1 (5 bases). The CDR3 extends over 15 amino acids. Germline CDR1 and CDR2: MDHEN and SYDVKM. Trimming took 6 bases from V and 4 from J, leaving 15 bases between them. The CDR3 DNA is TGTGCCAGCAGCCCCTCCCAGGGTTTTAATGAAAAACTGTTTTTT. Its translation: CASSPSQGFNEKLFF.

The chain combines TRBV5-1 with TRBJ2-7; D gene ambiguous. Between the trimmed V and J ends, which lost 0 bases and 5 bases, there was a span of 12 bases. The CDR3 sequence is 14 residues long. CDR1 SGHRS and CDR2 YFSETQ come from the germline V gene. The CDR3 nucleotides are TGCGCCAGCAGCTTGGCGGTTAGAGGCGACGAGCAGTACTTC. Protein sequence: CASSLAVRGDEQYF. Full variable domain (remainder filled in from reference TRBV5-1 and TRBJ2-7): KAGVTQTPRYLIKTRGQQVTLSCSPISGHRSVSWYQQTPGQGLQFLFEYFSETQRNKGNFPGRFSGRQFSNSRSEMNVSTLELGDSALYLCASSLAVRGDEQYFGPGTRLTVT.

The chain employs TRBV9 and TRBJ2-3; 9 nucleotides align to TRBD2. The CDR3 covers 17 residues. V shed 0 bases and J 5 bases; nucleotides not matched to a gene: 10. In germline, CDR1 is SGDLS, CDR2 YYNGEE. CDR3 in DNA: TGTGCCAGCAGCGTAGGTAGCGGGGGTAGCGGTGGAGATACGCAGTATTTT. It yields the protein CASSVGSGGSGGDTQYF.

Only a few counts were recorded for this clone. The CDR3 nucleotides are TGTGCCAGCAGATGGACAGCCAGCTCCTACGAGCAGTACTTC. It codes for CASRWTASSYEQYF. The chain uses TRBV2 and TRBJ2-7; maybe TRBD1 (6 bases). V was trimmed by 6 bases and J by 0 bases, leaving 12 bases between them. This CDR3 spans 14 amino acids. The V gene's germline CDR1 is SNHLY and CDR2 FYNNEI.

This clone was seen a handful of times. The chain recombines TRBV7-6 with TRBJ2-7; tentative D call: TRBD2 (7 bases). There are 15 residues in the CDR3. Germline V CDR1 and CDR2: SGHVS, FNYEAQ. Trimming removed 0 bases at V and 3 bases at J, with 12 bases between. CDR3 sequence reads: CASSLARGGGYEQYF. DNA of the CDR3: TGTGCCAGCAGCTTAGCCAGGGGCGGGGGCTACGAGCAGTACTTC.

The gene calls are TRBV21-1 and TRBJ1-1. TRBV21-1 is listed as a pseudogene. The CDR3 runs 16 residues. CDR3 in amino acids: CASSTRGYGENTEAFF. DNA of the CDR3: TGTGCCAGCAGCACTCGAGGTTACGGGGAAAACACTGAAGCTTTCTTT.

The V gene is TRBV7-8, the J gene TRBJ2-6; the match to TRBD2 covers 8 bases. The CDR3 is 19 amino acids. With 1 base clipped from V and 0 bases from J, the junction kept 8 bases outside the gene matches. CDR1 and CDR2 (germline): SGHVS, FQNEAQ. DNA of the CDR3: TGTGCCAGCAGCTTAGACCAACTAGCGGCTAGCTCTGGGGCCAACGTCCTGACTTTC. Protein: CASSLDQLAASSGANVLTF.

This chain links TRBV7-9 with TRBJ1-5; D gene unclear. In germline, CDR1 is SEHNR, CDR2 FQNEAQ (reference sequence). This CDR3 contains 12 residues. Between the trimmed V and J ends, which lost 8 bases and 2 bases, there was a span of 7 bases. The CDR3 coding sequence is TGTGCCAGCGCCCCGGGCAATCAGCCCCAGCATTTT. Protein sequence: CASAPGNQPQHF. Full variable domain (remainder filled in from reference TRBV7-9 and TRBJ1-5): DTGVSQNPRHKITKRGQNVTFRCDPISEHNRLYWYRQTLGQGPEFLTYFQNEAQLEKSRLLSDRFSAERPKGSFSTLEIQRTEQGDSAMYLCASAPGNQPQHFGDGTRLSIL.

The chain uses TRBV30 and TRBJ1-2, with D hard to call. CDR3 size: 14 residues. In germline, CDR1 is GTSNPN, CDR2 SVGIG (reference sequence). The V and J ends lost 2 bases and 1 base respectively, with 11 bases between them. The CDR3 nucleotides are TGTGCCTGGAGTCCCCCGGGGTATAACTATGGCTACACCTTC. Protein product: CAWSPPGYNYGYTF. Drawing the rest from reference TRBV30 and TRBJ1-2, the complete variable domain is SQTIHQWPATLVQPVGSPLSLECTVEGTSNPNLYWYRQAAGRGLQLLFYSVGIGQISSEVPQNLSASRPQDRQFILSSKKLLLSDSGFYLCAWSPPGYNYGYTFGSGTRLTVV.

The rearrangement joins TRBV4-1 to TRBJ2-3; TRBD2 aligns across 10 bases. This CDR3 spans 18 amino acids. V shed 1 base, J shed 2 bases, and the junction held 9 bases outside the gene matches. Per the germline V gene, CDR1 is MGHRA and CDR2 is YSYEKL. This CDR3 reads CASSQVVGAGGLTDTQYF. CDR3 nucleotides: TGCGCCAGCAGCCAAGTAGTAGGAGCGGGAGGGCTCACAGATACGCAGTATTTT.

This CDR3 reads CASSLGSDSYTDTQYF. CDR3 nucleotide sequence: TGCGCCAGCAGCTTGGGCTCGGACAGTTACACAGATACGCAGTATTTT. The chain has TRBV5-1 and TRBJ2-3; maybe TRBD1 (6 bases). Trimming took 0 bases from V and 2 from J, leaving 13 bases between them. Per the germline V gene, CDR1 is SGHRS and CDR2 is YFSETQ. The length of the CDR3 is 16 residues. Full variable domain (outside the CDR3, taken from reference TRBV5-1 and TRBJ2-3): KAGVTQTPRYLIKTRGQQVTLSCSPISGHRSVSWYQQTPGQGLQFLFEYFSETQRNKGNFPGRFSGRQFSNSRSEMNVSTLELGDSALYLCASSLGSDSYTDTQYFGPGTRLTVL.

A note on this clone: Sequence at one end of the junction differs from germline and may be a read error. The CDR3 is CASSEGRTGELFF. The CDR3 DNA follows: TGTGCTAGCAGCGAGGGGAGGACCGGGGAGCTGTTTTTT. The chain couples TRBV7-7 to TRBJ2-2; perhaps TRBD2 as D (6 bases). There are 13 residues in the CDR3. Germline lookup yields CDR1 SSHAT and CDR2 FNYEAQ (reference sequence). Full variable domain (rest looked up from reference TRBV7-7 and TRBJ2-2): GAGVSQSPRYKVTKRGQDVTLRCDPISSHATLYWYQQALGQGPEFLTYFNYEAQPDKSGLPSDRFSAERPEGSISTLTIQRTEQRDSAMYRCASSEGRTGELFFGEGSRLTVL.

This chain connects TRBV5-1 to TRBJ2-7; 7 bases are shared with TRBD2. Germline V gene data show CDR1 as SGHRS and CDR2 as YFSETQ. The CDR3 covers 12 residues. V lost 3 bases and J lost 3; bases outside the gene matches: 0. The CDR3 reads CASSSSGYEQYF. The CDR3 DNA reads as TGCGCCAGCAGCTCTAGCGGCTACGAGCAGTACTTC.

This clone was counted between two and nine times. CDR3 loop: CASSSQVTKGETQYF. As DNA, the CDR3 is TGTGCCAGCAGCTCCCAAGTTACAAAGGGGGAGACCCAGTACTTC. The chain couples TRBV5-8 to TRBJ2-5, with D perhaps matching TRBD1 (5 bases). The CDR3 sequence is 15 residues long. Trimming stripped 3 bases from V and 5 bases from J, with 17 bases between. CDR1 is SGHTS and CDR2 is YDEGEE in the germline V gene.

The rearrangement joins TRBV5-1 to TRBJ2-7; the match to TRBD1 covers 7 bases. CDR3 length equals 13 residues. The ends lost 1 base at V and 7 bases at J; junction bases unmatched: 5. Germline-derived CDR1 and CDR2 are SGHRS and YFSETQ. The CDR3 DNA sequence: TGCGCCAGCAGCTTGTCACAGGGGAAAGAGCAGTACTTC. This sequence encodes CASSLSQGKEQYF.

The chain carries TRBV2 and TRBJ2-7, with 7 bases aligning to TRBD2. V lost 1 base to trimming and J lost 2 bases; unmatched junction nucleotides: 5. The CDR3 spans 15 residues. Germline lookup yields CDR1 SNHLY and CDR2 FYNNEI. The CDR3 sequence: CASSEGVAGAYEQYF. CDR3 DNA: TGTGCCAGCAGTGAAGGTGTAGCGGGCGCCTACGAGCAGTACTTC.

The rearrangement uses TRBV5-1 and TRBJ2-5, with 8 bases fitting TRBD2. The CDR3 is 14 residues long. V was pared by 3 bases and J by 5 bases, with 6 bases of the junction left unmatched. Per germline, CDR1 SGHRS and CDR2 YFSETQ. In nucleotides, the CDR3 is TGCGCCAGCAGCTCAACTAGCGGAGGGGAGACCCAGTACTTC. Protein sequence: CASSSTSGGETQYF.

V usage is TRBV9 and J usage is TRBJ1-3; possible D gene TRBD1, 5 bases. Germline V gene data show CDR1 as SGDLS and CDR2 as YYNGEE. Trimming cost V 1 base and J 9 bases, with 23 bases left between them. The length of the CDR3 is 17 residues. This CDR3 is CASSVTPQGPLGGTIYF. The DNA of the CDR3 is TGTGCCAGCAGCGTAACGCCCCAGGGCCCTTTGGGTGGCACCATATATTTT.

The chain is built from TRBV7-2 and TRBJ2-1; D is possibly TRBD2 (6 bases). The CDR3 length is 13 residues. Trimming pared 4 bases from V and 11 bases from J, leaving 15 bases between. Germline CDR1 SGHTA, CDR2 FQGNSA. CDR3 region: CASSWGDLEKQFF. The CDR3 DNA reads as TGTGCCAGCAGCTGGGGGGACCTCGAGAAGCAGTTCTTC.

This chain joins TRBV7-8 and TRBJ2-3, with 10 bases identical to TRBD1. J gave up 5 bases and V 5 bases, and 7 bases lay outside the gene matches. The length of the CDR3 is 15 residues. In germline, CDR1 is SGHVS, CDR2 FQNEAQ. This chain's CDR3 is CASSLQTGGKDTQYF. The CDR3 DNA reads as TGTGCCAGCAGCCTACAGACAGGGGGCAAAGATACGCAGTATTTT.

The chain recombines TRBV29-1 with TRBJ2-7; 12 bases match TRBD2. There are 13 residues in the CDR3. Germline V lookup: CDR1 SQVTM, CDR2 ANQGSEA. J lost 4 bases, V lost 4 bases, and 2 bases had no gene match. This CDR3 reads CSVAGLAGYEQYF. The DNA of the CDR3 is TGCAGCGTTGCGGGACTAGCGGGTTACGAGCAGTACTTC.

In this sample, this clone turned up once. The chain employs TRBV27 and TRBJ1-1; D ambiguous. Germline CDR1 is MNHEY and CDR2 is SMNVEV (reference sequence). This CDR3 is 13 amino acids long. V shed 1 base and J shed 0 bases, with 3 bases lying between them. CDR3 DNA sequence: TGTGCCAGCAGTTTATTAATGAACACTGAAGCTTTCTTT. The encoded protein is CASSLLMNTEAFF.

V and J are TRBV9 and TRBJ2-3, with D unclear. The CDR3 runs to 15 residues. Between the trimmed V and J ends, which lost 0 bases and 5 bases, there was a span of 13 bases. Germline values: CDR1 SGDLS, CDR2 YYNGEE. CDR3 nucleotide sequence: TGTGCCAGCAGCGTAGGGTCCTTATCAGGAGATACGCAGTATTTT. As protein: CASSVGSLSGDTQYF.

At least ten counts were recorded for this clone. Distinct nucleotide sequences in the sample also encode this CDR3. The V call is TRBV19, the J call TRBJ1-5; a weak D match, TRBD1 (5 bases). Germline CDR1 and CDR2: LNHDA and SQIVND (reference sequence). Between the trimmed V and J ends, which lost 0 bases and 4 bases, there was a span of 7 bases. The CDR3 covers 14 residues. The CDR3: CASSIDGGNQPQHF. The CDR3 DNA reads TGTGCCAGTAGTATAGACGGGGGTAATCAGCCCCAGCATTTT.

The V call is TRBV30, the J call TRBJ1-5; 8 bases are a match to TRBD1. Germline V gene sequence: CDR1 GTSNPN, CDR2 SVGIG (reference sequence). This CDR3 has 16 residues. Unmatched junction bases numbered 8, after V lost 1 base and J lost 3 bases. The CDR3 is CAWSALEQGVNQPQHF. CDR3 nucleotides: TGTGCCTGGAGTGCCCTCGAACAGGGGGTCAATCAGCCCCAGCATTTT.